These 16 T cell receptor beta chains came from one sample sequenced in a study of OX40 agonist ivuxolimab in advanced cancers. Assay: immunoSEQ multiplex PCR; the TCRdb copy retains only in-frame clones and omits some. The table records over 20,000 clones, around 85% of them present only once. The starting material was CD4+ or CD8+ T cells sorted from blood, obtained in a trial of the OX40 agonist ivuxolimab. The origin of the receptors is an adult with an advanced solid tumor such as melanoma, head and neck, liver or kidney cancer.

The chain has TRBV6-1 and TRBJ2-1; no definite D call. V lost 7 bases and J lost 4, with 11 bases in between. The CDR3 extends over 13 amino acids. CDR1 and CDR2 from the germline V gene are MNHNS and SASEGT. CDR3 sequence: CASMPDEYNEQFF. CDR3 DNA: TGTGCCAGCATGCCGGACGAGTACAATGAGCAGTTCTTC.

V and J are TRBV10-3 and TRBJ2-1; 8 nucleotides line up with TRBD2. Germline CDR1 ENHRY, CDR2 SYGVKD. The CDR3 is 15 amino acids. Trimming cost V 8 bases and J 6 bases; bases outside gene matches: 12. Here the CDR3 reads CAISGGTHSLNEQFF. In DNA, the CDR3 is TGTGCCATCTCGGGGGGGACCCACTCCCTCAATGAGCAGTTCTTC.

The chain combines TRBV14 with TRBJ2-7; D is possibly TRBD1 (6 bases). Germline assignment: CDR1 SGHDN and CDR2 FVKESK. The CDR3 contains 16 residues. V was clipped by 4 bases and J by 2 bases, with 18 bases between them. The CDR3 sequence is CASSPYESRGPYEQYF. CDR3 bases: TGTGCCAGCAGCCCATATGAGTCCAGGGGCCCCTACGAGCAGTACTTC. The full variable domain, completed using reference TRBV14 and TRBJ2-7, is EAGVTQFPSHSVIEKGQTVTLRCDPISGHDNLYWYRRVMGKEIKFLLHFVKESKQDESGMPNNRFLAERTGGTYSTLKVQPAELEDSGVYFCASSPYESRGPYEQYFGPGTRLTVT.

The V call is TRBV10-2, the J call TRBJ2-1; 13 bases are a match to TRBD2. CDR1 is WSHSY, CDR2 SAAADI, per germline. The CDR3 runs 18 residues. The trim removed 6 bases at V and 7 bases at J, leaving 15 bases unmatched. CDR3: CASSTSSLAGGAGNEQFF. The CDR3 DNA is TGCGCCAGCAGCACCAGCTCACTAGCGGGAGGGGCAGGGAATGAGCAGTTCTTC.

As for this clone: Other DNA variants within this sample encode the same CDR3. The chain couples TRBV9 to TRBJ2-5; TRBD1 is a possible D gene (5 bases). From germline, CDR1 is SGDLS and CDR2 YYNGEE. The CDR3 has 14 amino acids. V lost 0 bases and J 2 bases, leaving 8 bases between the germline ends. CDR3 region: CASSVGPGQETQYF. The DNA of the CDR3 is TGTGCCAGCAGCGTAGGACCAGGGCAAGAGACCCAGTACTTC. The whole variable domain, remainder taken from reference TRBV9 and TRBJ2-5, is DSGVTQTPKHLITATGQRVTLRCSPRSGDLSVYWYQQSLDQGLQFLIQYYNGEERAKGNILERFSAQQFPDLHSELNLSSLELGDSALYFCASSVGPGQETQYFGPGTRLLVL.

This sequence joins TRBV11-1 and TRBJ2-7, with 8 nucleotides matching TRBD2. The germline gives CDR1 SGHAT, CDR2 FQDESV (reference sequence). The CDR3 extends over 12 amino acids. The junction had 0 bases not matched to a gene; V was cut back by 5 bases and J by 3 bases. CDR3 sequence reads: CASSRGGYEQYF. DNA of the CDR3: TGTGCCAGCAGCCGGGGGGGCTACGAGCAGTACTTC.

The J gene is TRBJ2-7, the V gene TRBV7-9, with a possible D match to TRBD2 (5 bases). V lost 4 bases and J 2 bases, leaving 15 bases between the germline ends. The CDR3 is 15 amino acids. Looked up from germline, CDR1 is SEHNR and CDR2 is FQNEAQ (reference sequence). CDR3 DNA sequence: TGTGCCAGCAGCTCGACCGCGGGCGCGACCTACGAGCAGTACTTC. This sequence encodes CASSSTAGATYEQYF.

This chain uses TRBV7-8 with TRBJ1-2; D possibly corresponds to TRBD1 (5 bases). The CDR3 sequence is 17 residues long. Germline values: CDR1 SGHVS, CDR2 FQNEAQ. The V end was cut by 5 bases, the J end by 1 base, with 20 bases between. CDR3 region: CASSPKGHEYYNYGYTF. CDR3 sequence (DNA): TGTGCCAGCAGCCCCAAGGGGCACGAATACTATAACTATGGCTACACCTTC. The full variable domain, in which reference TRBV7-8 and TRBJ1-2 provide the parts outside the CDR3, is GAGVSQSPRYKVAKRGQDVALRCDPISGHVSLFWYQQALGQGPEFLTYFQNEAQLDKSGLPSDRFFAERPEGSVSTLKIQRTQQEDSAVYLCASSPKGHEYYNYGYTFGSGTRLTVV.

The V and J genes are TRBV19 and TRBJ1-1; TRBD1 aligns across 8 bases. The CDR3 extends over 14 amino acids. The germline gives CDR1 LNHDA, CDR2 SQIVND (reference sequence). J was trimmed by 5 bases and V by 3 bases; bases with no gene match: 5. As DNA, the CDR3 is TGTGCCAGTAGTATTGGGCAGGGGGCAACTGAAGCTTTCTTT. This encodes CASSIGQGATEAFF.

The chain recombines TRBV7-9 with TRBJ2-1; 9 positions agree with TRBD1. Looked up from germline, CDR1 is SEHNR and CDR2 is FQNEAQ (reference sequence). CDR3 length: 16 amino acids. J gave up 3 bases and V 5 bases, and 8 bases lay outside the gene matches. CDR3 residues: CASSPQQGAFYNEQFF. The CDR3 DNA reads TGTGCCAGCAGCCCGCAACAGGGGGCGTTCTACAATGAGCAGTTCTTC.

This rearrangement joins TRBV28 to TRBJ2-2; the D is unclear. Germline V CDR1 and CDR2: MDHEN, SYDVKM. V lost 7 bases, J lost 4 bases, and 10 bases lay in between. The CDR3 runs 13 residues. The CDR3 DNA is TGTGCCAGCACTCCCGGTAGCACCGGGGAGCTGTTTTTT. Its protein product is CASTPGSTGELFF.

The chain's CDR3 is CASSYSLGYSGELFF. DNA of the CDR3: TGTGCCAGCAGTTACTCGTTGGGGTATTCGGGGGAGCTGTTTTTT. The chain joins TRBV6-6 to TRBJ2-2; no clear D gene. The ends were cut back, 0 bases at V and 8 bases at J, with 13 bases in the middle. The CDR3 consists of 15 residues. The germline V gene encodes CDR1 MNHNY and CDR2 SVGAGI (reference sequence).

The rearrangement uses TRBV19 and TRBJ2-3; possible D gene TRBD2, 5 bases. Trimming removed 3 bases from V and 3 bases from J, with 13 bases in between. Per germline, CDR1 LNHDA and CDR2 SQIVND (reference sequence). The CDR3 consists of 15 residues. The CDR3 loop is CASSIDGSGTDTQYF. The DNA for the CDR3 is TGTGCCAGTAGTATCGATGGGAGTGGTACAGATACGCAGTATTTT. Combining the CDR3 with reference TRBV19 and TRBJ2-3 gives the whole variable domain DGGITQSPKYLFRKEGQNVTLSCEQNLNHDAMYWYRQDPGQGLRLIYYSQIVNDFQKGDIAEGYSVSREKKESFPLTVTSAQKNPTAFYLCASSIDGSGTDTQYFGPGTRLTVL.

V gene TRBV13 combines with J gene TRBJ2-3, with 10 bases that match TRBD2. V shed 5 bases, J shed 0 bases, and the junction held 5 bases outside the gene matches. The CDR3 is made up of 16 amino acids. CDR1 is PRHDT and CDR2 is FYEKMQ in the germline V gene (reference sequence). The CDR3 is CASSPELAGSTDTQYF. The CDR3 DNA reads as TGTGCCAGCAGCCCGGAACTAGCGGGAAGCACAGATACGCAGTATTTT.

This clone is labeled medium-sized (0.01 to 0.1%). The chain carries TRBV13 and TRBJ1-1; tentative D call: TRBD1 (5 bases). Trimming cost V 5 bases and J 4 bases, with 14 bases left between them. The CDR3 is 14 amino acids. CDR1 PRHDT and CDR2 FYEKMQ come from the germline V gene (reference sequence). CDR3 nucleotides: TGTGCCAGCAGCGACGTCGGGGGTGTCACTGAAGCTTTCTTT. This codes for CASSDVGGVTEAFF.

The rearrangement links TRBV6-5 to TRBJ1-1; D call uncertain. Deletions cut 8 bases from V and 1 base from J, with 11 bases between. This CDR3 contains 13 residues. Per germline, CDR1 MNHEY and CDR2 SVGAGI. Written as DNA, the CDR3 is TGTGCCAGCCCAGCGAACAGGAACACTGAAGCTTTCTTT. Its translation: CASPANRNTEAFF.